This TCR beta chain was captured in a study of cytotoxic CD8 clonotypes in ibrutinib-treated CLL. Findings and limits, study-wide: At the start, clonality exceeded age-matched healthy donors and followed circulating CD8+ T-cell counts.

Assay used: immunoSEQ multiplex PCR; TCRdb lists only in-frame clones, some missing. In the table there are roughly 70,000 clones, 65% to 85% of which are singletons. A note on this clone: The antigen is not known.

About 2 micrograms of genomic DNA, which was extracted from cryopreserved PBMCs, served as the material used for the TCR beta libraries. V shed 3 bases and J shed 4 bases, with 9 bases lying between them. The CDR3 loop spans 13 amino acids. Germline assignment: CDR1 SEHNR and CDR2 FQNEAQ (reference sequence). The J gene is TRBJ2-5, the V gene TRBV7-9, with D possibly matching TRBD2 (5 bases). Material: PBMCs, obtained at disease progression, from a patient treated with ibrutinib. The clonotype originates from a human donor with chronic lymphocytic leukemia. CDR3 amino acids: CASSFLASETQYF. The CDR3 nucleotides read TGTGCCAGCAGCTTTCTAGCCTCAGAGACCCAGTACTTC.